These 15 T cell receptor beta chains were all obtained from the same sample, sequenced in a study of blood T cells in healthy people across ages. A J-beta primer mix and a sample-barcoded 5' primer were used in a second PCR of roughly 7 to 12 cycles. TCRdb passed the 5' RACE reads through MiXCR, listing each CDR3 protein once. The sample lists hundreds of thousands of distinct CDR3 sequences, over 40% occurring once. The sample taken for sequencing was blood. The receptor set was obtained from a woman older than 75 in good health.

The chain joins TRBV20-1 to TRBJ2-1; TRBD2 aligns across 13 bases. Losses at the gene ends were 0 bases for V and 10 bases for J; bases not matched to a gene: 9. The CDR3 contains 16 residues. Germline values: CDR1 DFQATT, CDR2 SNEGSKA (reference sequence). DNA of the CDR3: TGCAGTGCTAGAGATTTAGGACTAGCGGGGGCCCGAGAGCAGTTCTTC. This codes for CSARDLGLAGAREQFF.

This clonotype was observed at least ten times. The chain couples TRBV6-2 or TRBV6-3 to TRBJ2-5, with TRBD1 as a possible D gene (6 bases). The V end was cut by 5 bases, the J end by 9 bases, with 10 bases between. The CDR3 is 11 amino acids. Germline V gene data show CDR1 as MNHEY and CDR2 as SVGEGT. The chain's CDR3 is CASSDTGPQYF. CDR3 bases: TGTGCCAGCAGTGATACAGGGCCCCAGTACTTC.

V usage is TRBV20-1 and J usage is TRBJ2-1; 9 positions agree with TRBD2. Per germline, CDR1 DFQATT and CDR2 SNEGSKA (reference sequence). This CDR3 has 16 residues. Trimming took 0 bases from V and 6 from J; bases not matched to a gene: 9. The CDR3 nucleotides read TGCAGTGCTAGAGATCGGCCTAGCGGGGCCCTCAATGAGCAGTTCTTC. Translated: CSARDRPSGALNEQFF.

This clonotype came up many times. The rearrangement joins TRBV5-1 to TRBJ1-2, with 7 bases lining up with TRBD1. Unmatched junction bases numbered 14, after V lost 7 bases and J lost 8 bases. CDR1 is SGHRS, CDR2 YFSETQ, per germline. The CDR3 length is 14 residues. CDR3 in DNA: TGCGCCAGCTATGGGACAGCGGGATATGAAGGCTACACCTTC. This gives the protein CASYGTAGYEGYTF.

The chain links TRBV11-2 to TRBJ2-7; 7 bases map to TRBD2. V dropped 0 bases and J dropped 3; count of bases not matched to a gene: 8. The CDR3 spans 16 residues. CDR1 SGHAT and CDR2 FQNNGV come from the germline V gene. The CDR3 reads CASSLERWGGIYEQYF. CDR3 nucleotide sequence: TGTGCCAGCAGCTTAGAAAGGTGGGGGGGAATCTACGAGCAGTACTTC.

This chain connects TRBV9 to TRBJ1-3; D may be TRBD1 (6 bases). V lost 3 bases to trimming and J lost 0 bases, with 10 bases between them. This CDR3 region has 15 residues. In germline, CDR1 is SGDLS, CDR2 YYNGEE. The CDR3 loop is CASSAQGGSGNTIYF. CDR3 in DNA: TGTGCCAGCAGCGCTCAAGGGGGCTCTGGAAACACCATATATTTT.

As concerns this clonotype: It may be a read error: a sequence one base away is much more abundant. This chain uses TRBV6-6 with TRBJ1-5; TRBD1 matches at 8 bases. Germline V gives CDR1 MNHNY, CDR2 SVGAGI (reference sequence). The CDR3 runs 14 residues. CDR3 DNA sequence: TGTGCCGGCAGCCAATACAGGGGGATGCAGCCCCAGCATTTT. Its protein product is CAGSQYRGMQPQHF.

Worth noting for this clonotype: This could be a read error, since a much larger clone is one nucleotide away. In nucleotides, the CDR3 is TGTGCCACCCGACTAGCGGGAGCGGACAATGAGCAGTACTTC. Amino acids: CATRLAGADNEQYF. The rearrangement joins TRBV11-2 to TRBJ2-5, with 12 bases identical to TRBD2. There are 14 residues in the CDR3. V shed 10 bases, J shed 11 bases, and the junction held 14 bases outside the gene matches. Germline CDR1 is SGHAT and CDR2 is FQNNGV. Drawing the rest from reference TRBV11-2 and TRBJ2-5, the complete variable domain is EAGVAQSPRYKIIEKRQSVAFWCNPISGHATLYWYQQILGQGPKLLIQFQNNGVVDDSQLPKDRFSAERLKGVDSTLKIQPAKLEDSAVYLCATRLAGADNEQYFGPGTRLLVL.

This clonotype has only one observation. The chain combines TRBV4-3 with TRBJ2-3; D gene uncertain. This CDR3 region has 13 residues. Germline CDR1 reads LGHNA; CDR2 reads YSLEER. Trimming cost V 0 bases and J 5 bases, with 6 bases left between them. As DNA, the CDR3 is TGCGCCAGCAGCCAAGAGGCTGAAGATACGCAGTATTTT. Translated, it gives CASSQEAEDTQYF.

The chain links TRBV5-1 to TRBJ2-6; TRBD1 is a possible D gene (6 bases). Germline V gene lookup returns CDR1 SGHRS and CDR2 YFSETQ. The CDR3 extends over 15 amino acids. The V and J ends lost 4 bases and 2 bases respectively, with 10 bases between them. CDR3 sequence: CASSVEGAGANVLTF. CDR3 nucleotide sequence: TGCGCCAGCAGCGTCGAGGGGGCTGGGGCCAACGTCCTGACTTTC.

This clonotype appeared a few times. The CDR3 nucleotides read TGTGCCAGCAGCCGACTAGCGGGAGAGGGCAATGAGCAGTACTTC. Translation gives CASSRLAGEGNEQYF. The gene calls are TRBV7-7 and TRBJ2-7; the match to TRBD2 covers 12 bases. This CDR3 has 15 amino acids. In germline, CDR1 is SSHAT, CDR2 FNYEAQ (reference sequence). With 5 bases clipped from V and 7 bases from J, the junction kept 9 bases outside the gene matches.

This clonotype was picked up many times. The J gene is TRBJ2-5, the V gene TRBV6-1; D is unclear. CDR3 length: 17 residues. Germline-derived CDR1 and CDR2 are MNHNS and SASEGT. Trimming shortened V by 3 bases and J by 4 bases, and 21 bases separated the two germline ends. In nucleotides, the CDR3 is TGTGCCAGCAGTGATCGAATAGACCCTGCAATAGGAGAGACCCAGTACTTC. Its protein product is CASSDRIDPAIGETQYF.

This clonotype appeared a few times. The V gene is TRBV20-1, the J gene TRBJ1-5; weak D call: TRBD1 (5 bases). The CDR3 sequence is 15 residues long. Germline CDR1 and CDR2: DFQATT and SNEGSKA (reference sequence). V was cut by 4 bases and J by 1 base, with 14 bases left in between. In DNA, the CDR3 is TGCAGTGCTATACGTCGGGGGATAAGCAATCAGCCCCAGCATTTT. Amino acid sequence: CSAIRRGISNQPQHF.

With respect to this clonotype: A read error is possible here, since a much larger clone lies one base away. The chain links TRBV20-1 to TRBJ2-3, with a weak D call TRBD2 (6 bases). Trimming took 3 bases from V and 6 from J, leaving 16 bases between them. Per germline, CDR1 DFQATT and CDR2 SNEGSKA (reference sequence). The CDR3 runs to 14 residues. The CDR3 is CSASAMGGTDTQYF. The CDR3 DNA is TGCAGTGCTAGCGCAATGGGCGGGACGGATACGCAGTATTTT.

The sample holds many counts of this clonotype. The V call is TRBV6-6, the J call TRBJ2-5, with 8 positions matching TRBD2. The CDR3 consists of 16 residues. The trim removed 2 bases at V and 1 base at J, leaving 6 bases unmatched. In germline, CDR1 is MNHNY, CDR2 SVGAGI (reference sequence). The CDR3 nucleotides read TGTGCCAGCAGTTACAGAACTAGCGGCTCCCAAGAGACCCAGTACTTC. Protein product: CASSYRTSGSQETQYF.